This T cell receptor beta chain was captured in a study of cytomegalovirus exposure and HLA in healthy donors. Study-wide findings and caveats: High specificity and sensitivity for cytomegalovirus status were reported for the classifier.

60 Vbeta and 13 Jbeta primers were used in PCR. The repertoire was sequenced with immunoSEQ multiplex PCR; TCRdb's copy has only in-frame clones and lacks some. The table includes more than 95,000 clones, 60% to 85% detected once. The ends lost 6 bases at V and 11 bases at J; junction bases unmatched: 25. The V gene's germline CDR1 is SGHAT and CDR2 FQNNGV. This CDR3 is 19 amino acids long. Of note for this clone: Its antigen is undetermined.

Healthy bone marrow donors supplied every sample. Sequenced sample: PBMCs. The rearrangement links TRBV11-2 to TRBJ2-1; 10 nucleotides match TRBD1. The sequence derives from a woman under 30 in good health and CMV-seropositive. DNA of the CDR3: TGTGCCAGCAGGTTGTCCGGGACAGGGGAATTAGACCAACATCTGCAGCAGTTCTTC. Translation gives CASRLSGTGELDQHLQQFF.